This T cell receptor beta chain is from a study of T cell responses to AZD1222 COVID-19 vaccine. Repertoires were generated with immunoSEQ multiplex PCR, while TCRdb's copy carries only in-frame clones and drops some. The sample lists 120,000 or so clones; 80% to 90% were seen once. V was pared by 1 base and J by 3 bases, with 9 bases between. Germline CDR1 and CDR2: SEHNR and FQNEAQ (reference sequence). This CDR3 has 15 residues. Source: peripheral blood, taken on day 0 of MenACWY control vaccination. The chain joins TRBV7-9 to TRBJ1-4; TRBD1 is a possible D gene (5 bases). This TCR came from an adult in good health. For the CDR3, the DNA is TGTGCCAGCAGCTTAGTGGGAGGGGCTAATGAAAAACTGTTTTTT. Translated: CASSLVGGANEKLFF. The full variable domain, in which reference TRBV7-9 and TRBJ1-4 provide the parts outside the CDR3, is DTGVSQNPRHKITKRGQNVTFRCDPISEHNRLYWYRQTLGQGPEFLTYFQNEAQLEKSRLLSDRFSAERPKGSFSTLEIQRTEQGDSAMYLCASSLVGGANEKLFFGSGTQLSVL.